Listed below are T cell receptor beta chains from one sample, sequenced in a study of shared clonotypes between healthy human individuals. Some clones are missing from TCRdb's copy, which holds only in-frame ones; the method was immunoSEQ multiplex PCR. The sample shows 300,000 or so clones, under 80% of them seen only once. Sequenced: memory CD4+ T cells sorted from blood. These receptors were collected from a man aged 30-40 years in good health. CDR3s include the opening cysteine and the closing phenylalanine or tryptophan. A D gene is named only where the DNA matches it firmly. Some rows mark clone size as missing; the rest say once, few, many or name a class of expanded clone.

TGTGCCAGCTCACCTTTGGCGGGACTAGCGGGAGTCAAAAACATTCAGTACTTC	CASSPLAGLAGVKNIQYF	many	TRBV18	TRBJ2-4	TRBD2
TGTGCCAGCAGCTCCGGGACAGGGTACGACAATGAGCAGTTCTTC	CASSSGTGYDNEQFF	NA	TRBV7-2	TRBJ2-1	TRBD1
TGTGCCATCAGTGAAACAGATCTATACGAGCAGTACTTC	CAISETDLYEQYF	NA	TRBV10-3	TRBJ2-7	NA
TGTGCCAGCAGTGCTATTAGCGGGGCTGAGCAGTTCTTC	CASSAISGAEQFF	NA	TRBV6-1	TRBJ2-1	TRBD2
TGTGCCAGCAGCCCCCTAGGTTTCGCCTACGAGCAGTACTTC	CASSPLGFAYEQYF	NA	TRBV27	TRBJ2-7	NA
TGCGCCAGCAGCCAAGTTGTCGGGACGGGAAACACCGGGGAGCTGTTTTTT	CASSQVVGTGNTGELFF	NA	TRBV4-3	TRBJ2-2	NA
TGCGCCAGCAGCGCGCGGGGTGCAGATACGCAGTATTTT	CASSARGADTQYF	NA	TRBV4-3	TRBJ2-3	NA
TGTGCCAGCAGCGTAGAACTAGCGGGAGGGTGGGGCACAGATACGCAGTATTTT	CASSVELAGGWGTDTQYF	NA	TRBV9	TRBJ2-3	TRBD2
TGTGCCATCAAGGGACTAGCGGGCTCCTACAATGAGCAGTTCTTC	CAIKGLAGSYNEQFF	NA	TRBV10-3	TRBJ2-1	TRBD2
TGCAGTGGCTCCCAAGAGACCCAGTACTTC	CSGSQETQYF	NA	TRBV20-1	TRBJ2-5	NA
TGCGCCAGCAGCCAAGAGTTCAGCCGGGGGGAGACCCAGTACTTC	CASSQEFSRGETQYF	NA	TRBV4-3	TRBJ2-5	NA
TGTGCCAGCAGTTTATGGCTAGCGGGAGCAGATACGCAGTATTTT	CASSLWLAGADTQYF	NA	TRBV27	TRBJ2-3	TRBD2
TGTGCCAGCAGTTTATCCCCTAGCGATACGCAGTATTTT	CASSLSPSDTQYF	NA	TRBV27	TRBJ2-3	NA
TGTGCCAGCTCACCACGGGCAGGGGCTGGAAACACCATATATTTT	CASSPRAGAGNTIYF	NA	TRBV18	TRBJ1-3	NA
TGCGCCAGCAGCCAGGTGGGAGGGGAGACCCAGTACTTC	CASSQVGGETQYF	few	TRBV5-1	TRBJ2-5	TRBD2
TGTGCCAGCAGTGAAAACAGGGGGCTTAATCAGCCCCAGCATTTT	CASSENRGLNQPQHF	NA	TRBV6-1	TRBJ1-5	TRBD1
TGTGCCAGCTCACCACCGGCCGACTTGATTAGCGGGACCCAGTTCTTC	CASSPPADLISGTQFF	few	TRBV18	TRBJ2-1	TRBD2
TGCGCCAGCAGCCGGGGCCTAAACTATGGCTACACCTTC	CASSRGLNYGYTF	NA	TRBV4-3	TRBJ1-2	NA
TGTGCCAGCAGCAGGGACACCCCATACGAGCAGTACTTC	CASSRDTPYEQYF	NA	TRBV5-6	TRBJ2-7	NA
TGTGCCAGCAGGGGACTAGCGGGAGGAATCGGGGAGCTGTTTTTT	CASRGLAGGIGELFF	NA	TRBV2	TRBJ2-2	TRBD2
TGCGCCAGCAGCCAATTAGCGGGAGGGCAAGATACGCAGTATTTT	CASSQLAGGQDTQYF	NA	TRBV4-1	TRBJ2-3	TRBD2
TGCGCCAGCAGTGAGTCGCGGACCGGGGAGCTGTTTTTT	CASSESRTGELFF	NA	TRBV10-1	TRBJ2-2	NA
TGTGCCAGCTCACGAGAAGATACGCAGTATTTT	CASSREDTQYF	few	TRBV18	TRBJ2-3	NA
TGTGCCATCAGTGAAATAGGTCAGGCGCGCCGTCGGTCCTACAATGAGCAGTTCTTC	CAISEIGQARRRSYNEQFF	NA	TRBV10-3	TRBJ2-1	NA
TGCGCCAGCAGCTTGGTGGCAGCCACCTACGAGCAGTACTTC	CASSLVAATYEQYF	NA	TRBV5-1	TRBJ2-7	NA
TGTGCCAGCAGCTTGGGCTTGGGGCCCCAGCATTTT	CASSLGLGPQHF	NA	TRBV7-2	TRBJ1-5	NA
TGCGCCAGCAGCTTAAATCGGGCAGGGGATGGCTACACCTTC	CASSLNRAGDGYTF	NA	TRBV5-1	TRBJ1-2	NA
TGTGCCAGCAGCTTGGGCGGGGCGAGCTCCTACAATGAGCAGTTCTTC	CASSLGGASSYNEQFF	NA	TRBV5-4	TRBJ2-1	NA
TGTGCCAGTACGGGGGGCGCCTCCTACAATGAGCAGTTCTTC	CASTGGASYNEQFF	NA	TRBV19	TRBJ2-1	NA
TGCAGCGCCGGGGAGGGGGACAGTGAAGCTTTCTTT	CSAGEGDSEAFF	NA	TRBV29-1	TRBJ1-1	TRBD1